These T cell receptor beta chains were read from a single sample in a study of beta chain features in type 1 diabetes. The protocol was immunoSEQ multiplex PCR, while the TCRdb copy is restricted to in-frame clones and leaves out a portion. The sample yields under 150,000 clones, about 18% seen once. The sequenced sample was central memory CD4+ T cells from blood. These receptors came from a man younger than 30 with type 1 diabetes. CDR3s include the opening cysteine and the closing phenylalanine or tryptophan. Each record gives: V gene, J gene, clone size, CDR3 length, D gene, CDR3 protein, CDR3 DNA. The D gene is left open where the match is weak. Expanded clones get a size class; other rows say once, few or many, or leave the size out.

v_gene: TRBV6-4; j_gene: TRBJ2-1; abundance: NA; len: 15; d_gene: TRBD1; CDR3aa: CASSNSGQGWNEQFF; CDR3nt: TGTGCCAGCAGTAACTCGGGACAGGGATGGAATGAGCAGTTCTTC
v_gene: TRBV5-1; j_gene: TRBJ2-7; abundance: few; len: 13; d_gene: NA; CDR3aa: CASSLAGPNEQYF; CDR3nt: TGCGCCAGCAGCTTGGCGGGACCAAACGAGCAGTACTTC
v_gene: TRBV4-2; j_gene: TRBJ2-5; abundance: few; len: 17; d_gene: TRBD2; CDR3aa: CASSQAAGTSGQETQYF; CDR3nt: TGTGCCAGCAGCCAAGCCGCCGGGACTAGCGGACAAGAGACCCAGTACTTC
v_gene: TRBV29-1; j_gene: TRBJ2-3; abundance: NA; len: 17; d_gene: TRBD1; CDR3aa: CSVERPGTGLSTDTQYF; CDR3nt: TGCAGCGTTGAAAGGCCGGGGACAGGGTTAAGCACAGATACGCAGTATTTT
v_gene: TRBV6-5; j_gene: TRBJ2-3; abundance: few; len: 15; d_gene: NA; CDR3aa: CASSASLPRPDTQYF; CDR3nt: TGTGCCAGCAGTGCCTCCCTGCCGAGGCCAGATACGCAGTATTTT
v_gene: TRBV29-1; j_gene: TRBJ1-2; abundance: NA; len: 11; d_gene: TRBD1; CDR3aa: CSVGTGNGYTF; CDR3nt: TGCAGCGTGGGGACAGGGAATGGCTACACCTTC
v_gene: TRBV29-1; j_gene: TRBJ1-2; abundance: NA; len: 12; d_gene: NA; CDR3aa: CSVSQENYGYTF; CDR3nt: TGCAGCGTTTCCCAGGAAAACTATGGCTACACCTTC
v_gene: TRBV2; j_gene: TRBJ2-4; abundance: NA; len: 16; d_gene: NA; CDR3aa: CASSEQGRLAKNIQYF; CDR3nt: TGTGCCAGCAGTGAACAGGGCAGGTTAGCCAAAAACATTCAGTACTTC
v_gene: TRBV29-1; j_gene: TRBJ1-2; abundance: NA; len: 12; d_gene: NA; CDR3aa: CSVGGVGSGYTF; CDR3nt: TGCAGCGTTGGGGGCGTGGGTTCTGGCTACACCTTC
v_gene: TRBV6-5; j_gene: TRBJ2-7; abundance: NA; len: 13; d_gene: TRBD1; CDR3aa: CASRRQGGYEQYF; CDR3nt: TGTGCCAGCAGGAGACAGGGGGGGTACGAGCAGTACTTC
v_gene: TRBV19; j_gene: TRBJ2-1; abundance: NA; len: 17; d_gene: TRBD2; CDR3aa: CASSIDLGTSGNNEQFF; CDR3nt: TGTGCCAGTAGTATAGATCTCGGGACTAGCGGTAACAATGAGCAGTTCTTC